Listed below are T cell receptor beta chains from one sample, sequenced in a study of glioma-infiltrating T cells after dendritic cell vaccination. The data were produced by immunoSEQ multiplex PCR, yet TCRdb's version contains in-frame clones alone and is incomplete. The sample yields roughly 96,000 clones, approximately 80% seen once. This specimen was blood, taken before dendritic cell vaccination. The origin of the receptors is a human donor with glioblastoma. The CDR3 runs from the conserved cysteine through the conserved F or W. The D gene is left open where the match is weak. Size is stated for part of the rows, as once, few or many counts, or as a class when the clone is expanded.

V gene	D gene	clone size	CDR3 length	J gene	CDR3 DNA	CDR3 protein
TRBV2	-	-	12	TRBJ1-2	TGTGCCAGCGCGGGGGGTAACTATGGCTACACCTTC	CASAGGNYGYTF
TRBV7-9	-	-	19	TRBJ1-1	TGTGCCAGCAGAAAATCCGACAGGAGACAACTGTTGATGAACACTGAAGCTTTCTTT	CASRKSDRRQLLMNTEAFF
TRBV15	-	-	18	TRBJ2-2	TGTGCCACCAGCAGATTCAGTCCCGGGACTTTGAACACCGGGGAGCTGTTTTTT	CATSRFSPGTLNTGELFF
TRBV2	-	-	14	TRBJ1-2	TGTGCCAGCAGTGACCGGGACAAGACCTATGGCTACACCTTC	CASSDRDKTYGYTF
TRBV5-6	TRBD1	-	14	TRBJ2-7	TGTGCCAGCAGCTACCTGGACAGGGAAAACGAGCAGTACTTC	CASSYLDRENEQYF
TRBV12-5	-	-	19	TRBJ1-6	TGTGCTAGTGGTTTGGTACCTCAGGGGATCGTCTCCTATAATTCACCCCTCCACTTT	CASGLVPQGIVSYNSPLHF
TRBV28	TRBD1	-	16	TRBJ1-4	TGTGCCAGCAGTCCCACATGGACAGGGACGCAAGAAAAACTGTTTTTT	CASSPTWTGTQEKLFF
TRBV7-3	TRBD1	few	13	TRBJ1-1	TGTGCCAGCAGCTTACAGGGGGACACTGAAGCTTTCTTT	CASSLQGDTEAFF
TRBV18	TRBD1	-	15	TRBJ2-5	TGTGCCAGCTCACTCAACAGGGGGACGGTGGAGACCCAGTACTTC	CASSLNRGTVETQYF
TRBV9	-	-	15	TRBJ2-1	TGTGCCAGCAGCGTAGGTGGAAGGGGGTACAATGAGCAGTTCTTC	CASSVGGRGYNEQFF
TRBV6-5	-	-	15	TRBJ1-5	TGTGCCAGCAGCCCACTGAGTGGGGCCGGTCAGCCCCAGCATTTT	CASSPLSGAGQPQHF
TRBV4-2	-	few	15	TRBJ2-3	TGTGCCAGCAGCCAGAGGGCCCCCACCACAGATACGCAGTATTTT	CASSQRAPTTDTQYF
TRBV30	TRBD2	once	14	TRBJ2-7	TGTGCCTGGAGTGACCCGGGACTAGAATACGAGCAGTACTTC	CAWSDPGLEYEQYF
TRBV9	-	-	14	TRBJ1-6	TGTGCCAGCAGCGTATATCCAGGGGTATCACCCCTCCACTTT	CASSVYPGVSPLHF
TRBV2	-	once	14	TRBJ1-6	TGTGCCAGCAGTATACAGGGTTGGGGCTCACCCCTCCACTTT	CASSIQGWGSPLHF
TRBV2	-	-	12	TRBJ2-1	TGTGCCAGCAACCAGGGTTTCTATGAGCAGTTCTTC	CASNQGFYEQFF
TRBV9	-	once	17	TRBJ2-7	TGTGCCAGCAGCGCGTACGCAAATTCTGCATTAGCCTACGAGCAGTACTTC	CASSAYANSALAYEQYF
TRBV7-8	-	-	13	TRBJ1-1	TGTGCCAGCAGCAGGGGAGGGAACACTGAAGCTTTCTTT	CASSRGGNTEAFF
TRBV6-4	-	-	13	TRBJ1-5	TGTGCCAGCAGTGCGGAGGCCAATCAGCCCCAGCATTTT	CASSAEANQPQHF
TRBV7-7	-	-	18	TRBJ1-1	TGTGCTAGCAGATTAGAATCTCCGGGGGGCCAGCCGAACACTGAAGCTTTCTTT	CASRLESPGGQPNTEAFF
TRBV7-3	TRBD1	-	16	TRBJ1-2	TGTGCCAGCAGCTTAGGGCCGGTGGGGACAGGGTATGGCTACACCTTC	CASSLGPVGTGYGYTF
TRBV18	-	-	15	TRBJ1-2	TGTGCCAGCTCACCACGGTTGTCTGAGCTCTATGGCTACACCTTC	CASSPRLSELYGYTF